Shown below are 11 T cell receptor beta chains from a single sample sequenced in a study of blood T cell repertoires in COVID-19. Profiling relied on immunoSEQ multiplex PCR, and the TCRdb table lists in-frame clones only, not all of them. This sample carries about 300,000 clones, roughly 89% of them seen once, and the ten largest clones take less than 2%. Input material: peripheral blood. All receptors come from a woman between 25 and 40 years old with COVID-19, enrolled during active disease.

V gene TRBV28 combines with J gene TRBJ1-2; D uncertain. Trimming cost V 7 bases and J 3 bases, with 21 bases left between them. The CDR3 consists of 16 residues. Germline values: CDR1 MDHEN, CDR2 SYDVKM. CDR3 in DNA: TGTGCCAGCACCGGAGAGAGGGTTCCTTGGGACTATGGCTACACCTTC. It codes for CASTGERVPWDYGYTF.

The chain links TRBV6-5 to TRBJ1-1; D gene uncertain. The CDR3 is 16 residues long. Trimming took off 0 bases at V and 1 base at J, with 12 bases between the two ends. Germline CDR1 reads MNHEY; CDR2 reads SVGAGI. CDR3 nucleotides: TGTGCCAGCAGTTACTCGACGGGTGCAGAGAACACTGAAGCTTTCTTT. This encodes CASSYSTGAENTEAFF.

This clone was seen just once. The chain combines TRBV5-4 with TRBJ1-1; no reliable D call. The ends were cut back, 5 bases at V and 1 base at J, with 6 bases in the middle. This CDR3 is built from 12 residues. Germline V CDR1 and CDR2: SGHNT, YYREEE (reference sequence). Here the CDR3 reads CASSGTNTEAFF. CDR3 in DNA: TGTGCCAGCAGTGGCACGAACACTGAAGCTTTCTTT.

The V call is TRBV7-9, the J call TRBJ1-1; D gene uncertain. This CDR3 spans 13 amino acids. Trimming shortened V by 3 bases and J by 7 bases, and 12 bases separated the two germline ends. Germline assignment: CDR1 SEHNR and CDR2 FQNEAQ (reference sequence). The CDR3 region has the DNA TGTGCCAGCAGCTTCGGAGGGCCCGTTGAAGCTTTCTTT. Encoded protein: CASSFGGPVEAFF.

The chain combines TRBV27 with TRBJ2-4, with 13 bases fitting TRBD2. V was clipped by 3 bases and J by 0 bases; unmatched bases: 11. CDR3 length: 20 residues. The germline CDR1 and CDR2 sequences are MNHEY and SMNVEV (reference sequence). CDR3 sequence: CASSFRSGLAGDLAKNIQYF. DNA for the CDR3: TGTGCCAGCAGTTTCCGTTCAGGACTAGCGGGGGATCTAGCCAAAAACATTCAGTACTTC.

V and J are TRBV2 and TRBJ1-1, with D possibly TRBD1 on 6 matching bases. Germline CDR1 SNHLY, CDR2 FYNNEI. With 11 bases removed from V and 5 bases from J, the gap between germline ends came to 21 bases. The CDR3 runs 14 residues. As DNA, the CDR3 is TGTGCCGGAAACAGGGTAACATTGATTACTGAAGCTTTCTTT. Protein: CAGNRVTLITEAFF.

CDR3 in amino acids: CASSETAGKAKNIQYF. CDR3 nucleotides: TGTGCCAGCAGTGAGACGGCAGGCAAAGCCAAAAACATTCAGTACTTC. The J gene is TRBJ2-4, the V gene TRBV2, with D unresolved. The CDR3 is made up of 16 amino acids. V shed 3 bases and J shed 0 bases, with 12 bases lying between them. The V gene's germline CDR1 is SNHLY and CDR2 FYNNEI.

The gene calls are TRBV6-2 or TRBV6-3 and TRBJ1-5; no definite D call. The CDR3 runs 16 residues. CDR1 and CDR2 (germline): MNHEY, SVGEGT. Trimming removed 2 bases from V and 2 bases from J, with 13 bases in between. In nucleotides, the CDR3 is TGTGCCAGCAGTTACGTCCCGGGGTTGGGCAATCAGCCCCAGCATTTT. Translation gives CASSYVPGLGNQPQHF.

This clone was picked up a small number of times. The chain employs TRBV12-3 or TRBV12-4 and TRBJ1-1; TRBD1 is a possible D gene (5 bases). The CDR3 spans 13 residues. Trimming took 2 bases from V and 7 from J, leaving 11 bases between them. Here the CDR3 DNA reads TGTGCCAGCAGTTTACGTTGGGGGGGTGAAGCTTTCTTT. It encodes CASSLRWGGEAFF.

The gene calls are TRBV7-2 and TRBJ2-5; TRBD1 might be the D (5 bases). V dropped 5 bases and J dropped 2 bases, with 15 bases sitting between them. CDR1 is SGHTA and CDR2 is FQGNSA in the germline V gene. CDR3 length equals 15 residues. Here the CDR3 reads CASSTQGTRQETQYF. The CDR3, as DNA: TGTGCCAGCAGCACCCAGGGAACGAGACAAGAGACCCAGTACTTC.

V usage is TRBV7-2 and J usage is TRBJ1-1, with TRBD1 identical over 11 bases. Germline loops: CDR1 SGHTA, CDR2 FQGNSA. The CDR3 has 16 amino acids. J was trimmed by 4 bases and V by 3 bases; bases with no gene match: 7. The CDR3 reads CASSFEMGQGGTEAFF. CDR3 nucleotide sequence: TGTGCCAGCAGCTTCGAAATGGGACAGGGGGGCACTGAAGCTTTCTTT. The full variable domain, in which reference TRBV7-2 and TRBJ1-1 provide the parts outside the CDR3, is GAGVSQSPSNKVTEKGKDVELRCDPISGHTALYWYRQSLGQGLEFLIYFQGNSAPDKSGLPSDRFSAERTGGSVSTLTIQRTQQEDSAVYLCASSFEMGQGGTEAFFGQGTRLTVV.